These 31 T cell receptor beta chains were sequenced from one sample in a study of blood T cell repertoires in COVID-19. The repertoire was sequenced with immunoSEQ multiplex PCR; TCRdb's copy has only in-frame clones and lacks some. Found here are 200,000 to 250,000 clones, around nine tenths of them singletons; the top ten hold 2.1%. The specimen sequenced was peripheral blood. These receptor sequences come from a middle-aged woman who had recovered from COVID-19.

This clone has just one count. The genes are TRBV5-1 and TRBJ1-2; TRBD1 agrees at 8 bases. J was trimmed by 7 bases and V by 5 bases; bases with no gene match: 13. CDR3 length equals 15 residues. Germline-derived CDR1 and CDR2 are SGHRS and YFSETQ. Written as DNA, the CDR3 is TGCGCCAGCAGAGAGGACTCCCAGGGGGCTCGTGGCTACACCTTC. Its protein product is CASREDSQGARGYTF.

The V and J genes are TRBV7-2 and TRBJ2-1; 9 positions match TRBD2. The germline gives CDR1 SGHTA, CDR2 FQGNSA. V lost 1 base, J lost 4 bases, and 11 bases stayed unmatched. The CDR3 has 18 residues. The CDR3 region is CASSLVLLTSGLYNEQFF. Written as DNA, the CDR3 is TGTGCCAGCAGCTTAGTTTTGTTGACTAGCGGACTTTACAATGAGCAGTTCTTC.

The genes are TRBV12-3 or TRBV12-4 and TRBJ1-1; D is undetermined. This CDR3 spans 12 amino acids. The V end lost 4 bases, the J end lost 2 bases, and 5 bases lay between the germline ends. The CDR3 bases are TGTGCCAGCAGTTACAGTAACACTGAAGCTTTCTTT. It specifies CASSYSNTEAFF.

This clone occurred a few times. The CDR3 protein is CASTPRGNSPLHF. CDR3 sequence (DNA): TGTGCCAGTACCCCTCGGGGGAATTCACCCCTCCACTTT. The chain employs TRBV19 and TRBJ1-6, with D possibly matching TRBD1 (5 bases). Germline V gene lookup returns CDR1 LNHDA and CDR2 SQIVND (reference sequence). V dropped 7 bases and J dropped 7 bases, with 11 bases sitting between them. This CDR3 contains 13 residues.

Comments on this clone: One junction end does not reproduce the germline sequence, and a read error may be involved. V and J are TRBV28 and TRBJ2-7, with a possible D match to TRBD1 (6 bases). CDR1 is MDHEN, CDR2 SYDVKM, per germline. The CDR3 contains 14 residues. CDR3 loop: CASHPRGRLEQYIF. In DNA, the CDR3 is TGTGCCAGCCACCCCAGGGGACGCCTTGAGCAGTATATCTTC.

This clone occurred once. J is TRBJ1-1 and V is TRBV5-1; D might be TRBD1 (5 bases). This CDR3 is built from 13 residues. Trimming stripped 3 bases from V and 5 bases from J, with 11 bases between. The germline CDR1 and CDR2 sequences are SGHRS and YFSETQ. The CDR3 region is CASSSQGNTEAFF. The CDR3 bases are TGCGCCAGCAGCTCCCAGGGTAATACTGAAGCTTTCTTT.

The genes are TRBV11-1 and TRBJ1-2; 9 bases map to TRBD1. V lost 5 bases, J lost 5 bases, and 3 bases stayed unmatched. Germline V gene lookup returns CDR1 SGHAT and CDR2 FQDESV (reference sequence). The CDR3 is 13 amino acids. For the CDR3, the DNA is TGTGCCAGCAGCCCTGGACAGGGGTATGGCTACACCTTC. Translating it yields CASSPGQGYGYTF.

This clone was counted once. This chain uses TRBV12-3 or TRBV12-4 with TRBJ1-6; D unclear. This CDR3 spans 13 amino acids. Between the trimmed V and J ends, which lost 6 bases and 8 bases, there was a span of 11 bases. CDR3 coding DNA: TGTGCCAGCAGCTTCCGCCCAGATTCACCCCTCCACTTT. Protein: CASSFRPDSPLHF.

CDR3 region: CASNNWGRDEKLFF. The CDR3 bases are TGTGCCAGCAACAATTGGGGGCGGGATGAAAAACTGTTTTTT. The gene calls are TRBV7-9 and TRBJ1-4; tentatively, D is TRBD1 (6 bases). The CDR3 spans 14 residues. Germline lookup yields CDR1 SEHNR and CDR2 FQNEAQ (reference sequence). V was pared by 7 bases and J by 6 bases, with 15 bases between.

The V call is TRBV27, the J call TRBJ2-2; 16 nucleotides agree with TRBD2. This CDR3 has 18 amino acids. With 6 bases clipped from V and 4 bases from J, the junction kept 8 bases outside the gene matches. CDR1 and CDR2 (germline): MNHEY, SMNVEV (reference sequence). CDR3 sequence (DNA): TGTGCCAGCAGCTCGGGACTAGCGGGGGGGCCCGGCACCGGGGAGCTGTTTTTT. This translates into CASSSGLAGGPGTGELFF.

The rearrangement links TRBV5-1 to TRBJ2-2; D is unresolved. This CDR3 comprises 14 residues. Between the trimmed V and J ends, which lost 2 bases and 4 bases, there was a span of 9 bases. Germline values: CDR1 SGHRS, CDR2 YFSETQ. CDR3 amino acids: CASSFLEVTGELFF. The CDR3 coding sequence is TGCGCCAGCAGCTTTCTAGAAGTCACCGGGGAGCTGTTTTTT.

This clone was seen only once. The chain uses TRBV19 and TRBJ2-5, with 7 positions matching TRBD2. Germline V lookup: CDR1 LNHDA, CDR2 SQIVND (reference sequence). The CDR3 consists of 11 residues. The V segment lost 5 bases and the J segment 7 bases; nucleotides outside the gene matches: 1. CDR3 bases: TGTGCCAGTAGTCCGGGAGGGACCCAGTACTTC. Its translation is CASSPGGTQYF.

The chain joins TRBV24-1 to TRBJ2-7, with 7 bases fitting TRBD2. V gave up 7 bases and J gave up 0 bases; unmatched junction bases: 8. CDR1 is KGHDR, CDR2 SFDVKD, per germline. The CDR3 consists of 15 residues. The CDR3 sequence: CATSNGGGSSYEQYF. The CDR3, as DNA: TGTGCCACCAGCAATGGGGGGGGGAGCTCCTACGAGCAGTACTTC.

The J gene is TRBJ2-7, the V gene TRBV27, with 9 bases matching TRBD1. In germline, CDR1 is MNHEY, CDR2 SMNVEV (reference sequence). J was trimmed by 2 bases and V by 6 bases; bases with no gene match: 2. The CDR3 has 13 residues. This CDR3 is CASRDRGTYEQYF. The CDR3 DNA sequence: TGTGCCAGCAGGGACAGGGGAACCTACGAGCAGTACTTC.

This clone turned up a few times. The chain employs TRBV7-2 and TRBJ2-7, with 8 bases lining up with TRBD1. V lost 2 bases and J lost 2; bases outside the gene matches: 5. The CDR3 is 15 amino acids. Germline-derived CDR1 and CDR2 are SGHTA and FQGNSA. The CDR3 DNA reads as TGTGCCAGCAGCTTACGGACAGGGCTGACCTACGAGCAGTACTTC. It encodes CASSLRTGLTYEQYF.

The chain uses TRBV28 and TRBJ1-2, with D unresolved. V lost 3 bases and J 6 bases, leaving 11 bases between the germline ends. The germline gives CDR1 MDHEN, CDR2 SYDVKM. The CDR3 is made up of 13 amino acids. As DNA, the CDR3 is TGTGCCAGCAGTTTCGGCGGTCGGAATGGCTACACCTTC. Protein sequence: CASSFGGRNGYTF.

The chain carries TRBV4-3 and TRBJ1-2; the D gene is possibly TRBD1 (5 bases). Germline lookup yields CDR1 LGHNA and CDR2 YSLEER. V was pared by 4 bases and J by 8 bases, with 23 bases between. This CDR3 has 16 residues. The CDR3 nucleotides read TGCGCCAGCAGCCCGGATGTCGGCCAGGGAACAGAGGGCTACACCTTC. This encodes CASSPDVGQGTEGYTF.

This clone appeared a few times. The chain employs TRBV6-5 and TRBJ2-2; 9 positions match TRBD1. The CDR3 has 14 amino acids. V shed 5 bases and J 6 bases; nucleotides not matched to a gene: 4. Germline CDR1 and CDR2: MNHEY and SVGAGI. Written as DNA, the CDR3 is TGTGCCAGCAGTATACAGGGGGCGGCCGGGGAGCTGTTTTTT. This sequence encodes CASSIQGAAGELFF.

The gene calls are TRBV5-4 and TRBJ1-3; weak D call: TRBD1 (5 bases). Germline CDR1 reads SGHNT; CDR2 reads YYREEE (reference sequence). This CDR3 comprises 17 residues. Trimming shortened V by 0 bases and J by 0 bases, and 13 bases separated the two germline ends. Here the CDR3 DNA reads TGTGCCAGCAGCTTGGCCGAGTTGGGGCCCTCTGGAAACACCATATATTTT. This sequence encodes CASSLAELGPSGNTIYF.

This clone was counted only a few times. CDR3 residues: CASSYQGSGQPQHF. The CDR3 region has the DNA TGTGCCAGCAGTTACCAGGGGTCCGGTCAGCCCCAGCATTTT. This chain connects TRBV6-2 or TRBV6-3 to TRBJ1-5; perhaps TRBD1 as D (6 bases). Looked up from germline, CDR1 is MNHEY and CDR2 is SVGEGT. Trimming stripped 2 bases from V and 6 bases from J, with 11 bases between. CDR3 length: 14 amino acids.

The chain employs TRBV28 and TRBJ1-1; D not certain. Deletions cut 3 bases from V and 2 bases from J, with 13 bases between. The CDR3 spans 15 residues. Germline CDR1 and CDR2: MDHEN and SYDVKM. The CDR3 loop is CASSFMADLNTEAFF. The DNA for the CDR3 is TGTGCCAGCAGTTTCATGGCGGATCTAAACACTGAAGCTTTCTTT.

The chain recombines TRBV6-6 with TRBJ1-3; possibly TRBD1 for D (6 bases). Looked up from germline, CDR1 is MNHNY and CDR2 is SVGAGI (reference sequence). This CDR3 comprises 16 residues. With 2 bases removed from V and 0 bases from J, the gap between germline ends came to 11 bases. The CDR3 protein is CASSYEGVTSGNTIYF. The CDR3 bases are TGTGCCAGCAGTTACGAGGGGGTAACCTCTGGAAACACCATATATTTT.

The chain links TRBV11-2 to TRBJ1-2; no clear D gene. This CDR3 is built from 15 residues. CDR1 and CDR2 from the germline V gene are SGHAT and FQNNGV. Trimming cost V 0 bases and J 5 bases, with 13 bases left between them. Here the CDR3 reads CASSLEEGTTYGYTF. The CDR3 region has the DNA TGTGCCAGCAGCTTAGAGGAGGGAACCACTTATGGCTACACCTTC.

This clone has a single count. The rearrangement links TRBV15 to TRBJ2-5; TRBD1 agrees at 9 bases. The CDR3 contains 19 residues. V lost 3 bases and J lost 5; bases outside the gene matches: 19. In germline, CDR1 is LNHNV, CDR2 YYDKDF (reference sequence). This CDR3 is CATSRGQLKPGQGIETQYF. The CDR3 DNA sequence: TGTGCCACCAGCAGGGGACAATTGAAACCCGGACAGGGGATCGAGACCCAGTACTTC. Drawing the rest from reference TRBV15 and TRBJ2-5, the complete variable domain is DAMVIQNPRYQVTQFGKPVTLSCSQTLNHNVMYWYQQKSSQAPKLLFHYYDKDFNNEADTPDNFQSRRPNTSFCFLDIRSPGLGDTAMYLCATSRGQLKPGQGIETQYFGPGTRLLVL.

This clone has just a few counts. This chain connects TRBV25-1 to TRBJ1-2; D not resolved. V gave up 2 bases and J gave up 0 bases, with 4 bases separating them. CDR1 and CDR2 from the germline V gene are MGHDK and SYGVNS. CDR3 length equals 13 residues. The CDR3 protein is CASSEPANYGYTF. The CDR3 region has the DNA TGTGCCAGCAGTGAACCTGCTAACTATGGCTACACCTTC.

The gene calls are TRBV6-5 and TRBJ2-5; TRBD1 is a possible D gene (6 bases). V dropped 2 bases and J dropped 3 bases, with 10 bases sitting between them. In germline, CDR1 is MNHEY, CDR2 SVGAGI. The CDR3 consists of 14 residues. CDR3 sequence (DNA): TGTGCCAGCAGTTACCCCGGACAGAAAGAGACCCAGTACTTC. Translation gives CASSYPGQKETQYF.

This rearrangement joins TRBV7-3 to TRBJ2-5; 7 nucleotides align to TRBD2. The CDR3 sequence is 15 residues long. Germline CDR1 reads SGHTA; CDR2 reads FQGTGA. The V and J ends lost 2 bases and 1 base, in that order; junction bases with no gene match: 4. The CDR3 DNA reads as TGTGCCAGCAGCTTACAGCGGGGAACCCAAGAGACCCAGTACTTC. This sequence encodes CASSLQRGTQETQYF.

CDR3 sequence: CASSSQLAGAGETQYF. CDR3 coding DNA: TGTGCCAGCAGCTCTCAATTAGCGGGGGCGGGGGAGACCCAGTACTTC. The rearrangement links TRBV7-2 to TRBJ2-5; 9 bases map to TRBD2. V shed 4 bases, J shed 5 bases, and the junction held 11 bases outside the gene matches. Germline V gene data show CDR1 as SGHTA and CDR2 as FQGNSA. The CDR3 loop spans 16 amino acids.

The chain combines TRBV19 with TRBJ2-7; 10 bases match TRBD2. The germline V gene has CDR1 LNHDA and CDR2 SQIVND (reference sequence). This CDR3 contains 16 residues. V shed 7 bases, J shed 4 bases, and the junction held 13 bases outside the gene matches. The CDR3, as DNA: TGTGCCAGTACCGACCAAGCGGGAGGGTTAGGATACGAGCAGTACTTC. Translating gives CASTDQAGGLGYEQYF.

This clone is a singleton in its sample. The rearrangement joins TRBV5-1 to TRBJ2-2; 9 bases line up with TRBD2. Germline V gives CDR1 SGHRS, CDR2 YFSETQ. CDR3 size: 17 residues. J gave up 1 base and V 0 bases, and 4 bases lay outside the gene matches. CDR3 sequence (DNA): TGCGCCAGCAGCTTGGGTAGCGGGAGAGTGAACACCGGGGAGCTGTTTTTT. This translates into CASSLGSGRVNTGELFF.

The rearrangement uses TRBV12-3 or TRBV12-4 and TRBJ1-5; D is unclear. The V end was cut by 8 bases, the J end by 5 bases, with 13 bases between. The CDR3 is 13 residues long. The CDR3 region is CASGPRSHQPQHF. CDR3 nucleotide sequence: TGTGCCAGCGGGCCTCGGTCCCATCAGCCCCAGCATTTT.